This T cell receptor (beta chain) was found in a study of read filtering for tumor transcriptome and immune sequencing. Overall study: Mean patient age was roughly 70 years, range about 45 to 85; 17 male, 11 to 15 female. Eight or nine patients were R-ISS I, 16 were R-ISS II, more than five were R-ISS III. General study results and limits: IR-seq captured clonotypes deeper and more reliably than RNA-seq.

The library was built from around 0.4 ug RNA with molecular barcoded adaptors for alpha/delta and beta/gamma chains. TCRdb ran MiXCR on the reads and lists one entry per CDR3 protein. The sample lists about 62,000 distinct CDR3 sequences, 15% to 20% seen once, with roughly 11% in the top ten. The CDR3 totals 16 residues. The germline V gene has CDR1 MNHEY and CDR2 SVGAGI. As concerns this clonotype: Its antigen is still unknown. A junction end diverges from the germline sequence, so it may reflect a read error.

This sequence joins TRBV6-5 and TRBJ1-2, with TRBD1 matching 11 bases. The TCR originated in a donor over 35 with multiple myeloma. The sample consisted of a population of CD138-negative cells sorted from bone marrow. CDR3 nucleotide sequence: TGTGCCAGCGGTTACATTAGGACAGGGGGCAGCTATGGCTACACCTTC. As protein: CASGYIRTGGSYGYTF.